This TCR beta chain was sequenced for a study of blood T cell repertoires in COVID-19. Study in general: The United States, Italy and Spain supplied acute and convalescent COVID-19 samples. Sources were T cells, B-cell-depleted T cells, or PBMCs; the material itself was cDNA or gDNA.

Germline CDR1 MDHEN, CDR2 SYDVKM. V was shortened by 6 bases and J by 0 bases, with 11 bases between the two germline ends. CDR3 size: 14 residues. This clone was recorded only once. The data were produced by immunoSEQ multiplex PCR, yet TCRdb's version contains in-frame clones alone and is incomplete. The sample holds fewer than 250,000 clones, about 82% seen once. Enrolled through a virtual design, the participants were between roughly 18 and 95 years of age and came from about two dozen US areas. Symptom resolution, clearance, or two negative PCRs marked the recovered donors of Cohort 3. The source of this sequence is a woman aged 45 to 65 who had recovered from COVID-19. Sequencing was performed on PBMCs or T cells enriched from blood (not recorded which). V is TRBV28 and J is TRBJ1-1, with D perhaps matching TRBD1 (6 bases). The DNA for the CDR3 is TGTGCCAGCAGCACACAGGGCTTGAACACTGAAGCTTTCTTT. Residues: CASSTQGLNTEAFF.